The 3 T cell receptor beta chains below were found in one sample sequenced in a study of cytomegalovirus exposure and HLA in healthy donors. PCR used 60 Vbeta primers and 13 Jbeta primers. Profiled with immunoSEQ multiplex PCR; TCRdb holds only in-frame clones, not every one. The sample contains 100,000 to 150,000 clones, around 80% of which appear only once. The specimen was PBMCs. The source is an older woman in good health and CMV-seropositive.

The CDR3 bases are TGTGCCAGCACTATTGACAGTTCTGGCTACACCTTC. It codes for CASTIDSSGYTF. The V call is TRBV6-1, the J call TRBJ1-2, with a weak D call TRBD1 (5 bases). The CDR3 consists of 12 residues. Trimming removed 7 bases from V and 7 bases from J, with 13 bases in between. Germline V CDR1 and CDR2: MNHNS, SASEGT.

This clone was found a few times. J is TRBJ1-3 and V is TRBV25-1; D is ambiguous. Germline assignment: CDR1 MGHDK and CDR2 SYGVNS. The CDR3 spans 14 residues. Trimming stripped 3 bases from V and 0 bases from J, with 6 bases between. The DNA for the CDR3 is TGTGCCAGCAGTGAGCCAGTCTCTGGAAACACCATATATTTT. Protein product: CASSEPVSGNTIYF. The entire variable domain, with the rest obtained from reference TRBV25-1 and TRBJ1-3, is as follows: EADIYQTPRYLVIGTGKKITLECSQTMGHDKMYWYQQDPGMELHLIHYSYGVNSTEKGDLSSESTVSRIRTEHFPLTLESARPSHTSQYLCASSEPVSGNTIYFGEGSWLTVV.

In this sample, this clone turned up once. V usage is TRBV28 and J usage is TRBJ2-5; perhaps TRBD2 as D (6 bases). This CDR3 contains 14 residues. Trimming pared 3 bases from V and 4 bases from J, leaving 12 bases between. Germline V gives CDR1 MDHEN, CDR2 SYDVKM. CDR3 in DNA: TGTGCCAGCAGTTTCCCCGGAGCGGGAGAGACCCAGTACTTC. It is translated as CASSFPGAGETQYF. Using reference TRBV28 and TRBJ2-5 for the parts outside the CDR3, the full variable domain is DVKVTQSSRYLVKRTGEKVFLECVQDMDHENMFWYRQDPGLGLRLIYFSYDVKMKEKGDIPEGYSVSREKKERFSLILESASTNQTSMYLCASSFPGAGETQYFGPGTRLLVL.